This TCR beta chain was obtained from a study of blood T cell repertoires in COVID-19. This CDR3 has 14 residues. V lost 5 bases and J 3 bases, leaving 14 bases between the germline ends. Germline CDR1 reads MNHEY; CDR2 reads SMNVEV (reference sequence). Assay: immunoSEQ multiplex PCR; the TCRdb copy retains only in-frame clones and omits some. The top ten hold less than 3.5% of the sample, which has tens of thousands of clones, approximately 93% seen once. This TCR derives from a man in his 70s with active COVID-19. The specimen sequenced was peripheral blood. The chain uses TRBV27 and TRBJ2-7; tentative D call: TRBD1 (6 bases). CDR3 nucleotides: TGTGCCAGCAGTCGGACAGCTATGAACTACGAGCAGTACTTC. Translation gives CASSRTAMNYEQYF.